These T cell receptor beta chains were read from a single sample in a study of T cell repertoires in cytomegalovirus infection. One entry per CDR3 protein, called by TCRdb with MiXCR from the reads. The sample has hundreds of thousands of distinct CDR3 sequences, roughly a third seen once. Sequencing used PBMCs. These receptors came from a human donor in good health (CMV status not recorded). Some clones in this sample may be carry-over from other donors' samples. CDR3s include the opening cysteine and the closing phenylalanine or tryptophan. The order of the fields is clone size, D gene, V gene, J gene, CDR3 protein, CDR3 DNA. D genes are given only for firm matches. Clone size appears in some rows only: once, few, many, or a class for an expanded clone.

.	TRBD1	TRBV6-1	TRBJ1-5	CASSELNRGRQPQHF	TGTGCCAGCAGTGAATTGAACAGGGGCAGGCAGCCCCAGCATTTT
many	.	TRBV7-2	TRBJ2-5	CASKSGQETQYF	TGTGCCAGCAAAAGCGGCCAAGAGACCCAGTACTTC
once	TRBD1	TRBV5-1	TRBJ2-5	CAGRMGQEGETQYF	TGCGCCGGCAGGATGGGACAGGAGGGCGAGACCCAGTACTTC
.	TRBD2	TRBV4-1	TRBJ2-5	CASSQVQRGAQETQYF	TGCGCCAGCAGCCAAGTGCAGCGGGGGGCACAAGAGACCCAGTACTTC
few	TRBD1	TRBV6-1	TRBJ2-3	CASIPGQASTDTQYF	TGTGCCAGCATCCCGGGACAGGCTAGCACAGATACGCAGTATTTT
.	.	TRBV7-8	TRBJ2-1	CASSLELRSYNEQFF	TGTGCCAGCAGCCTCGAGCTCCGCTCCTACAATGAGCAGTTCTTC
few	.	TRBV7-9	TRBJ1-4	CASSPPLTGPVNEKLFF	TGTGCCAGCAGCCCCCCCCTAACCGGACCAGTAAATGAAAAACTGTTTTTT
once	.	TRBV4-1	TRBJ2-3	CASSQSPATSTDTQYF	TGCGCCAGCAGCCAATCCCCAGCTACAAGCACAGATACGCAGTATTTT
.	.	TRBV5-1	TRBJ1-1	CASSLDSVYSEAFF	TGCGCCAGCAGCTTGGATTCCGTGTACTCTGAAGCTTTCTTT
few	.	TRBV28	TRBJ2-3	CASSLLQGGGRTDTQYF	TGTGCCAGCAGCCTCCTTCAGGGAGGTGGGAGGACAGATACGCAGTATTTT
.	.	TRBV6-5	TRBJ2-2	CASSYSRGGGNTGELFF	TGTGCCAGCAGTTACTCGAGAGGCGGAGGGAACACCGGGGAGCTGTTTTTT
many	.	TRBV7-8	TRBJ2-7	CASSGTGASYEQYF	TGTGCCAGCAGTGGTACCGGGGCCTCCTACGAGCAGTACTTC
.	.	TRBV15	TRBJ2-6	CATAVLSSGANVLTF	TGTGCCACGGCCGTACTAAGCTCTGGGGCCAACGTCCTGACTTTC